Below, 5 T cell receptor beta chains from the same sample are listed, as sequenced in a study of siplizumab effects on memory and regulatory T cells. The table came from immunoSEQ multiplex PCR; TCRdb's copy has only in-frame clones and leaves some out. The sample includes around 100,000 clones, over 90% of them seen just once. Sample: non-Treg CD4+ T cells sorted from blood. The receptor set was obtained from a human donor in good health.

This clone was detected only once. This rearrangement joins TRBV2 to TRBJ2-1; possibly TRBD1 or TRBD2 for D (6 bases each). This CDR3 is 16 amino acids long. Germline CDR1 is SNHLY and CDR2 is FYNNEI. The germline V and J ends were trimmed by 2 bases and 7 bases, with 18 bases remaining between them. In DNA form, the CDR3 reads TGTGCCAGCAGTGAAAATGGCCTAGAAGGGGGGAATGAGCAGTTCTTC. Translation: CASSENGLEGGNEQFF.

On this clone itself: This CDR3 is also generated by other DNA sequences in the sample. In DNA, the CDR3 is TGTGCCAGCAGCTTAATACAAGAGACCCAGTACTTC. This gives the protein CASSLIQETQYF. This sequence joins TRBV7-2 and TRBJ2-5; no reliable D call. Trimming took off 2 bases at V and 2 bases at J, with 3 bases between the two ends. CDR3 length: 12 amino acids. Germline-derived CDR1 and CDR2 are SGHTA and FQGNSA.

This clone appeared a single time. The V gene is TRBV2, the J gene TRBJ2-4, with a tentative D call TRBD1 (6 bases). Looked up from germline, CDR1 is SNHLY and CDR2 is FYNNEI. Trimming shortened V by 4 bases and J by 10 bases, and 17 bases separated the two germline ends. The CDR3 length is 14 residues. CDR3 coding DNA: TGTGCCAGCAGTGGACCGGGACAAGGCGGAATTCAGTACTTC. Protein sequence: CASSGPGQGGIQYF.

The CDR3 loop reads CASSQDRDRENEQFF. CDR3 sequence (DNA): TGTGCCAGCAGCCAAGATCGGGACAGGGAAAATGAGCAGTTCTTC. This chain uses TRBV4-2 with TRBJ2-1, with 9 bases matching TRBD1. Trimming removed 0 bases from V and 7 bases from J; junction bases left unmatched: 4. The germline CDR1 and CDR2 sequences are LGHNA and YNFKEQ. The CDR3 length is 15 residues.

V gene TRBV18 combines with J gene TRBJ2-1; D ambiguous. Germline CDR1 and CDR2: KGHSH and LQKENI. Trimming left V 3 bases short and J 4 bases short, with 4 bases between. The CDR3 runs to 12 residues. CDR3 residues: CASSPEYNEQFF. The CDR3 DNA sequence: TGTGCCAGCTCACCGGAGTACAATGAGCAGTTCTTC.